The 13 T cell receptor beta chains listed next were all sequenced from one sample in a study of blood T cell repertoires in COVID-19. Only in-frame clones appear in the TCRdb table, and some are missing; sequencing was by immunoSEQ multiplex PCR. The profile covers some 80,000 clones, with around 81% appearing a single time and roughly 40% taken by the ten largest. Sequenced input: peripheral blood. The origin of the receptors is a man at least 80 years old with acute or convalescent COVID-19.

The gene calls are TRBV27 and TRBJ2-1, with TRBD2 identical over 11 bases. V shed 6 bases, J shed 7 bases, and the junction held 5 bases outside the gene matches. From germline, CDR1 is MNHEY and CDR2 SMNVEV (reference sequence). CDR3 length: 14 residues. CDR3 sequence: CASRLAGVVNEQFF. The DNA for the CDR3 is TGTGCCAGCAGACTAGCGGGAGTCGTGAATGAGCAGTTCTTC.

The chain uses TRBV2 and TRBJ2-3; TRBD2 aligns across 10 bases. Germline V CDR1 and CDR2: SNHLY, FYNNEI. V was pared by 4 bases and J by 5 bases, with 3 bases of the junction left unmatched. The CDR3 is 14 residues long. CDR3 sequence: CASSVASGGDTQYF. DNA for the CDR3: TGTGCCAGCAGTGTAGCTAGCGGGGGAGATACGCAGTATTTT. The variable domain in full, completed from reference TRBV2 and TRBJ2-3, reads EPEVTQTPSHQVTQMGQEVILRCVPISNHLYFYWYRQILGQKVEFLVSFYNNEISEKSEIFDDQFSVERPDGSNFTLKIRSTKLEDSAMYFCASSVASGGDTQYFGPGTRLTVL.

Written as DNA, the CDR3 is TGTGCCAGCAGTCCTCCTCCAGGGCTTACTAGCGGGAAAACCCAAGATACGCAGTATTTT. Translating gives CASSPPPGLTSGKTQDTQYF. This sequence joins TRBV6-6 and TRBJ2-3; TRBD2 aligns across 10 bases. The CDR3 consists of 20 residues. Per germline, CDR1 MNHNY and CDR2 SVGAGI (reference sequence). The V segment lost 5 bases and the J segment 5 bases; nucleotides outside the gene matches: 22.

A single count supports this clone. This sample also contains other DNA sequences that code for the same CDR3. DNA of the CDR3: TGTGCCAGCAGTTTTAGGAACACCGGGGAGCTGTTTTTT. It encodes CASSFRNTGELFF. This chain links TRBV28 with TRBJ2-2; no reliable D call. The CDR3 length is 13 residues. Deletions cut 3 bases from V and 1 base from J, with 3 bases between. Germline CDR1 and CDR2: MDHEN and SYDVKM.

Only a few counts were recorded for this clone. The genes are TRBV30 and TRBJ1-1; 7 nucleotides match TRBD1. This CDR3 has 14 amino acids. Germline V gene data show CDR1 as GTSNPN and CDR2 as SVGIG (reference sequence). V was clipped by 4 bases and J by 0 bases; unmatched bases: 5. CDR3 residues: CAWTPGGMNTEAFF. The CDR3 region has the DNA TGTGCCTGGACCCCAGGGGGGATGAACACTGAAGCTTTCTTT.

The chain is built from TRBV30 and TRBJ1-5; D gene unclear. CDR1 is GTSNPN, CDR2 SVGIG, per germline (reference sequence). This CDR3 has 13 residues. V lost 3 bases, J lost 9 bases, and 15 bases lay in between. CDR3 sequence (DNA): TGTGCCTGGAGCGGGAGCCGGGAATGGCCCCAGCATTTT. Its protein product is CAWSGSREWPQHF.

The CDR3 here is CASSQRGQGNQPQHF. The CDR3 bases are TGTGCCAGTAGTCAACGGGGACAGGGAAATCAGCCCCAGCATTTT. The rearrangement uses TRBV19 and TRBJ1-5; 9 nucleotides agree with TRBD1. Germline values: CDR1 LNHDA, CDR2 SQIVND (reference sequence). V was clipped by 5 bases and J by 4 bases; unmatched bases: 6. This CDR3 spans 15 amino acids. The complete variable domain, with remaining parts taken from reference TRBV19 and TRBJ1-5, reads DGGITQSPKYLFRKEGQNVTLSCEQNLNHDAMYWYRQDPGQGLRLIYYSQIVNDFQKGDIAEGYSVSREKKESFPLTVTSAQKNPTAFYLCASSQRGQGNQPQHFGDGTRLSIL.

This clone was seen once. CDR3 loop: CASSRLAGASGELFF. CDR3 coding DNA: TGTGCCAGCAGTCGACTAGCGGGAGCGTCTGGGGAGCTGTTTTTT. The chain employs TRBV6-2 or TRBV6-3 and TRBJ2-2; 12 positions match TRBD2. The germline CDR1 and CDR2 sequences are MNHEY and SVGEGT. Trimming at V came to 5 bases and at J to 8 bases, leaving 6 bases not matched to a gene. The CDR3 spans 15 residues.

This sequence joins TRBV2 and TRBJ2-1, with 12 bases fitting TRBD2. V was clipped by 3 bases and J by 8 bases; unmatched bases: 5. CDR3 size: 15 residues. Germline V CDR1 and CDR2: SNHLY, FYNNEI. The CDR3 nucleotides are TGTGCCAGCAGTGAGGGACTAGCGGGCCCCCATGAGCAGTTCTTC. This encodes CASSEGLAGPHEQFF. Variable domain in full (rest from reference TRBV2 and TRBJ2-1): EPEVTQTPSHQVTQMGQEVILRCVPISNHLYFYWYRQILGQKVEFLVSFYNNEISEKSEIFDDQFSVERPDGSNFTLKIRSTKLEDSAMYFCASSEGLAGPHEQFFGPGTRLTVL.

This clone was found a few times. The chain's CDR3 is CASAPSAVGGELFF. Written as DNA, the CDR3 is TGTGCTAGTGCCCCGTCCGCGGTCGGAGGGGAGCTGTTTTTT. The rearrangement uses TRBV7-7 and TRBJ2-2, with D unresolved. The length of the CDR3 is 14 residues. From germline, CDR1 is SSHAT and CDR2 FNYEAQ (reference sequence).

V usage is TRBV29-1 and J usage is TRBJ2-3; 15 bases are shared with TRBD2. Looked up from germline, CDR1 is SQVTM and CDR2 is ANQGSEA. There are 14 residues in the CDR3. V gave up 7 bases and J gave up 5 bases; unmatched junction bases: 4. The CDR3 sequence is CSGRTSGRGDTQYF. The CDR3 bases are TGCAGCGGGCGGACTAGCGGGAGGGGAGATACGCAGTATTTT.

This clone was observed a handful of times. This CDR3 reads CSASIPGVGEQFF. The CDR3 DNA sequence: TGCAGTGCTAGTATCCCCGGGGTCGGTGAGCAGTTCTTC. This chain connects TRBV20-1 to TRBJ2-1; D might be TRBD2 (5 bases). Germline V lookup: CDR1 DFQATT, CDR2 SNEGSKA (reference sequence). V was clipped by 3 bases and J by 9 bases, with 15 bases between them. The CDR3 consists of 13 residues.

CDR3 in amino acids: CASSSTLSSGELFF. CDR3 coding DNA: TGTGCCAGCAGCTCAACCCTTTCTAGCGGGGAGCTGTTTTTT. The chain uses TRBV7-2 and TRBJ2-2; D is ambiguous. Germline V CDR1 and CDR2: SGHTA, FQGNSA. Trimming removed 4 bases from V and 7 bases from J, with 13 bases in between. This CDR3 has 14 amino acids.